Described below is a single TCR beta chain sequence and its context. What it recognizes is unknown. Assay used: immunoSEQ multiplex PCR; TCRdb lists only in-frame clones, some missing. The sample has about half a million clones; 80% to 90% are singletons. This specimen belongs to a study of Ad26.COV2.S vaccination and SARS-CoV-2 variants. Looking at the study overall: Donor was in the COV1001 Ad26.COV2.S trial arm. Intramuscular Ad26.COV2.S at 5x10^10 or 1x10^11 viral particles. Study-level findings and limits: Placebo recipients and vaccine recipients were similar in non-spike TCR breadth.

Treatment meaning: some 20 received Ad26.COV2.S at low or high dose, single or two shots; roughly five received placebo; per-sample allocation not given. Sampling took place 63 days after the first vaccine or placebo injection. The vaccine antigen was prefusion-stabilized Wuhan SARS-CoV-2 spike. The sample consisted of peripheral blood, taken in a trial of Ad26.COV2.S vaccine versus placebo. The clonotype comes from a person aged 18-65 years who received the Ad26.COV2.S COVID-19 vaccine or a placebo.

For the CDR3, the DNA is TGTGCCAGCAGAAGACCAGGGGAGCCCCAGCATTTT. It encodes CASRRPGEPQHF. The chain is built from TRBV28 and TRBJ1-5; D is perhaps TRBD1 (6 bases). Germline values: CDR1 MDHEN, CDR2 SYDVKM. The CDR3 extends over 12 amino acids. Trimming took off 6 bases at V and 8 bases at J, with 11 bases between the two ends.